This TCR beta chain was retrieved from a study of blood T cells in healthy people across ages. A second PCR of roughly 7 to 11 cycles used a sample-barcoded 5' primer and a J-beta primer mix. TCRdb re-called the 5' RACE reads with MiXCR, one entry per CDR3 protein. The sample lists more than 900,000 distinct CDR3 sequences, 25% occurring once. The V and J ends lost 1 base and 8 bases, in that order; junction bases with no gene match: 7. The CDR3 has 15 residues. The V gene's germline CDR1 is MNHNS and CDR2 SASEGT. This sample was also put to use in a study of T cells of mothers and their children.

This chain links TRBV6-1 with TRBJ1-4, with 7 bases that match TRBD1. The clonotype comes from a girl aged 2 to 10 in good health. Sample: blood. CDR3 in DNA: TGTGCCAGCAGTGAAGTGGAGGGGGCTTGGGAAAAACTGTTTTTT. It encodes CASSEVEGAWEKLFF.